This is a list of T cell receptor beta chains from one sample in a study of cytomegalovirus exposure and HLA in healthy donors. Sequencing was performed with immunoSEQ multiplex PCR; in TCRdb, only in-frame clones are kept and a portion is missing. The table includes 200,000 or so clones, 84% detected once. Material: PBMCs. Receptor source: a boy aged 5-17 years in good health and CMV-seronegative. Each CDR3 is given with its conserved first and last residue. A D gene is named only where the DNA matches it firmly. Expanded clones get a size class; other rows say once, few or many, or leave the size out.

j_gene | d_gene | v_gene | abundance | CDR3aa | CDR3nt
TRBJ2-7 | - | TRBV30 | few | CAWKSSDWTYEQYF | TGTGCCTGGAAAAGTTCGGACTGGACCTACGAGCAGTACTTC
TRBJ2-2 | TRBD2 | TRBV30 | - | CACHPGGLSGELFF | TGTGCCTGTCATCCGGGAGGGCTAAGCGGGGAGCTGTTTTTT
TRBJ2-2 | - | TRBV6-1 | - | CASLGSGVVGELFF | TGTGCCAGCCTGGGGTCAGGGGTCGTCGGGGAGCTGTTTTTT
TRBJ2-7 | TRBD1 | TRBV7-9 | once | CASSLGTGRFYEQYF | TGTGCCAGCAGCTTAGGGACAGGACGATTCTACGAGCAGTACTTC
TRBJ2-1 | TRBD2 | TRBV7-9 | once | CASSLVGGGGVNEQFF | TGTGCCAGCAGCTTAGTTGGGGGCGGGGGGGTTAATGAGCAGTTCTTC
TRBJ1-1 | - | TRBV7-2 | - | CASRPAVGTEAFF | TGTGCCAGCAGACCGGCGGTTGGCACTGAAGCTTTCTTT
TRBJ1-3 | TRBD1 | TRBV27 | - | CASRGTGAGNTIYF | TGTGCCAGCCGGGGGACAGGGGCTGGAAACACCATATATTTT
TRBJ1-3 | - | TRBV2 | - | CASSLDIRNTIYF | TGTGCCAGCAGTTTGGACATACGAAACACCATATATTTT
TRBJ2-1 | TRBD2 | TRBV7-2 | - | CASSFTSGRVGYNEQFF | TGTGCCAGCAGTTTCACTAGCGGGAGGGTGGGTTACAATGAGCAGTTCTTC
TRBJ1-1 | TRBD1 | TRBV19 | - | CASHRGGNTEAFF | TGTGCCAGCCACAGGGGTGGGAACACTGAAGCTTTCTTT
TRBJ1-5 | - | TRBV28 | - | CASSKPPPQPQHF | TGTGCCAGCAGTAAGCCGCCGCCTCAGCCCCAGCATTTT
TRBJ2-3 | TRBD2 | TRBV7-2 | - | CASSSGTSGGGTDTQYF | TGTGCCAGCAGCTCCGGGACTAGCGGGGGAGGCACAGATACGCAGTATTTT
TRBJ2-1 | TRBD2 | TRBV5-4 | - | CASSLTSGGREQFF | TGTGCCAGCAGCCTCACTAGCGGGGGTCGAGAGCAGTTCTTC
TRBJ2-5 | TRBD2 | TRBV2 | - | CASSEGLAGTQETQYF | TGTGCCAGCAGTGAGGGACTAGCGGGAACGCAAGAGACCCAGTACTTC
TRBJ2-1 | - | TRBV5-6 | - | CASSLAASRKFF | TGTGCCAGCAGCTTGGCCGCGTCTAGGAAGTTCTTC
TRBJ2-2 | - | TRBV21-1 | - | CASSKQGRDRTGELFF | TGTGCCAGCAGCAAACAGGGGCGGGACAGAACCGGGGAGCTGTTTTTT
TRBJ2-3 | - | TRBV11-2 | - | CASSLGQGYTDTQYF | TGTGCCAGCAGCTTAGGGCAGGGCTACACAGATACGCAGTATTTT
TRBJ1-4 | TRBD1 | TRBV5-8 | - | CASSKRTGFNEKLFF | TGTGCCAGCAGCAAAAGGACAGGGTTTAATGAAAAACTGTTTTTT
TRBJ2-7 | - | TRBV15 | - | CATSAVRSSEQYF | TGTGCCACCAGCGCCGTTCGAAGCTCCGAGCAGTACTTC
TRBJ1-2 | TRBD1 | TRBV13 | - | CATRQGLANYGYTF | TGTGCCACGAGACAGGGACTAGCTAACTATGGCTACACCTTC
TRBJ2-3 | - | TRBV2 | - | CATMRDGSTDTQYF | TGTGCCACCATGCGGGACGGGTCAACAGATACGCAGTATTTT
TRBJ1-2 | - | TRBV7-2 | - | CASSFRTNYGYTF | TGTGCCAGCAGCTTCCGGACAAACTATGGCTACACCTTC
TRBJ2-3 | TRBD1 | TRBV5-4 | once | CAGHAGQGWGDTQYF | TGTGCCGGCCACGCCGGACAGGGTTGGGGAGATACGCAGTATTTT
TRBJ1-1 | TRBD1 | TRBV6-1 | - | CASSVGTGGFSEAFF | TGTGCCAGCAGTGTCGGGACAGGGGGCTTTTCTGAAGCTTTCTTT
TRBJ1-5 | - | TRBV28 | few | CASSRATQPQHF | TGTGCCAGCAGCAGGGCCACTCAGCCCCAGCATTTT
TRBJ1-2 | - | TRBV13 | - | CASSLVQGPNYGYTF | TGTGCCAGCAGCTTAGTACAGGGCCCTAACTATGGCTACACCTTC
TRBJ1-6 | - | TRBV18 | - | CASTSSGERSPLHF | TGTGCCAGCACTTCTTCAGGGGAGAGATCACCCCTCCACTTT
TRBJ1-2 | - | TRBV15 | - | CATSRGVSTGWEGYTF | TGTGCCACCAGCAGAGGAGTTAGTACAGGCTGGGAAGGCTACACCTTC
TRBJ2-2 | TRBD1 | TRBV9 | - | CASSAGTGSGELFF | TGTGCCAGCAGCGCCGGGACAGGATCCGGGGAGCTGTTTTTT
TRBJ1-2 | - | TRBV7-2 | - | CASTQGPYSYTF | TGTGCCAGCACCCAGGGGCCCTATAGCTACACCTTC
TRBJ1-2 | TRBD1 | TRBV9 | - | CASSPGLGNRGRSSNGYTF | TGTGCCAGCAGCCCCGGCCTGGGGAACAGGGGGCGAAGTAGTAATGGCTACACCTTC
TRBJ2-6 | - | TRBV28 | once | CASSTWSTGANVLTF | TGTGCCAGCAGTACCTGGAGCACCGGGGCCAACGTCCTGACTTTC
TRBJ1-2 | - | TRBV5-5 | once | CASSLEQNNYGYTF | TGTGCCAGCAGCTTGGAACAGAACAACTATGGCTACACCTTC
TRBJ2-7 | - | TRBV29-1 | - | CSVPGDPSYEQYF | TGCAGCGTTCCGGGGGACCCGTCCTACGAGCAGTACTTC
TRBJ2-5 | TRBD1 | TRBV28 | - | CASRFQGETKTQYF | TGTGCCAGCAGATTTCAGGGGGAGACAAAGACCCAGTACTTC